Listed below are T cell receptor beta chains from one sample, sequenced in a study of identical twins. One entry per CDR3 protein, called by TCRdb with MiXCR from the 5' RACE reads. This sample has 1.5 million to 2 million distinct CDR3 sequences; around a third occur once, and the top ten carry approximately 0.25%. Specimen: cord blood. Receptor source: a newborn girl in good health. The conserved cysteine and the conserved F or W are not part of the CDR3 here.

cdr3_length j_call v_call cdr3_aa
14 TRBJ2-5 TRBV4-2 ASSQDGLVGQETQY
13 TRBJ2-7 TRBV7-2 ASSLGGGGRYEQY
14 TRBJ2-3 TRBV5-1 ASSLASGGGTDTQY
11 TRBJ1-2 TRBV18 ASSPRDIGGYT
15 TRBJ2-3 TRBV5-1 ASSLGLGTGSTDTQY
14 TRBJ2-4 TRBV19 ASSMAGTGTKNIQY
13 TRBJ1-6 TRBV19 ASSRQGARNSPLH
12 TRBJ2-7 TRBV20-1 SAPWQGSSYEQY
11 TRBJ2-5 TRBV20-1 SARRQENNEQY
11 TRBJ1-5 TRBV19 ASSKQDYQPQH
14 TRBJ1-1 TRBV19 ASSIAAVRGYTEAF
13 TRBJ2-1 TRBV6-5 ASSYGQGGFREQF
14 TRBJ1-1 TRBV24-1 ATSDLPPGLPTEAF
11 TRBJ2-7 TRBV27 ASSPVRGREQY
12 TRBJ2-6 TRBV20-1 SAPEGNGANVLT
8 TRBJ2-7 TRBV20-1 SAENYEQY
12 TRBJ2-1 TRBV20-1 SARGTPSYNEQF
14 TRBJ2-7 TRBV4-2 ASTLQLAGPPYEQY
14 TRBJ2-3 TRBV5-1 ASSLGVRTSTDTQY